Listed here is a single TCR beta chain. The method was immunoSEQ multiplex PCR; TCRdb's version includes in-frame clones alone and lacks a portion of them. The table has about 190,000 clones, 85% to 90% seen once. This sample was included in a study of blood T cell repertoires in COVID-19. CDR3 size: 14 residues. V lost 8 bases, J lost 2 bases, and 6 bases stayed unmatched. Looked up from germline, CDR1 is LNHDA and CDR2 is SQIVND (reference sequence). This chain joins TRBV19 and TRBJ2-3; 8 bases map to TRBD1. This sequence originates from a man between 18 and 29 years old with active or convalescent COVID-19. The sample consisted of peripheral blood. The CDR3, as DNA: TGTGCCAGTGCCACAGGGGGTTTCACAGATACGCAGTATTTT. It yields the protein CASATGGFTDTQYF. Full variable domain (outside the CDR3, taken from reference TRBV19 and TRBJ2-3): DGGITQSPKYLFRKEGQNVTLSCEQNLNHDAMYWYRQDPGQGLRLIYYSQIVNDFQKGDIAEGYSVSREKKESFPLTVTSAQKNPTAFYLCASATGGFTDTQYFGPGTRLTVL.